The 21 T cell receptor beta chains listed next were all sequenced from one sample in a study of T cell clusters in autoimmune cytopenias. TRB rearrangements were amplified by touch-down multiplex PCR with mixed TRB-A/B primers. For each CDR3 protein, TCRdb gives one entry from its re-call of the multiplex PCR reads, without DNA. The sample's table shows about 6,000 distinct CDR3 sequences. TRB was amplified from around 250 ng of peripheral blood genomic DNA per sample. Source material: peripheral blood. These receptors were collected from a human donor with an autoimmune cytopenia or autoimmune hepatitis (not recorded which).

The V call is TRBV6-4, the J call TRBJ2-3; TCRdb lists TRBD2, though no DNA is available to test this call. The CDR3 contains 15 residues. Germline V gene sequence: CDR1 MRHNA, CDR2 SNTAGT. This CDR3 is CASSPGTSGGDTQYF.

This chain joins TRBV6-1 and TRBJ2-1; checking the TCRdb D call of TRBD2 is not possible without DNA. This CDR3 has 17 residues. Germline V gene lookup returns CDR1 MNHNS and CDR2 SASEGT. The CDR3 loop reads CASSEAEAGISYNEQFF.

This rearrangement joins TRBV4-2 to TRBJ2-3. This CDR3 is built from 16 residues. The V gene's germline CDR1 is LGHNA and CDR2 YNFKEQ. The CDR3 spells CASSQFTATDTDTQYF.

V is TRBV5-5 and J is TRBJ1-1; TCRdb returns TRBD1, unconfirmable since there is no DNA. The germline V gene has CDR1 SGHKS and CDR2 YYEKEE (reference sequence). The CDR3 has 16 amino acids. The CDR3 here is CASSFFGGPRGTEAFF. Full variable domain (missing parts from reference TRBV5-5 and TRBJ1-1): DAGVTQSPTHLIKTRGQQVTLRCSPISGHKSVSWYQQVLGQGPQFIFQYYEKEERGRGNFPDRFSARQFPNYSSELNVNALLLGDSALYLCASSFFGGPRGTEAFFGQGTRLTVV.

According to its frequency, this clonotype is medium-sized. The chain uses TRBV19 and TRBJ2-7; the TCRdb call, TRBD2, lacks DNA for checking. Germline V gives CDR1 LNHDA, CDR2 SQIVND (reference sequence). This CDR3 has 17 residues. The CDR3 region is CASSWGTTGEGPNEQYF.

Judged by frequency, this clonotype is medium-sized. The chain uses TRBV19 and TRBJ1-2. This CDR3 contains 11 residues. Germline V CDR1 and CDR2: LNHDA, SQIVND (reference sequence). The CDR3 spells CASSNTYGYTF.

According to its frequency, this clonotype is medium-sized. V and J are TRBV11-3 and TRBJ1-4; lacking DNA, the TRBD1 call made by TCRdb goes unchecked. Germline V gene lookup returns CDR1 SGHNT and CDR2 YENEEA. The CDR3 consists of 16 residues. CDR3 sequence reads: CASSSRDTATNEKLFF.

J is TRBJ2-5 and V is TRBV11-3; absent DNA, TCRdb's TRBD1 call cannot be checked. The CDR3 totals 22 residues. CDR1 is SGHNT, CDR2 YENEEA, per germline. The CDR3 spells CASSLWVPWVSLRGGLEETQYF. Based on the CDR3 plus reference TRBV11-3 and TRBJ2-5, the full variable domain is EAGVVQSPRYKIIEKKQPVAFWCNPISGHNTLYWYLQNLGQGPELLIRYENEEAVDDSQLPKDRFSAERLKGVDSTLKIQPAELGDSAVYLCASSLWVPWVSLRGGLEETQYFGPGTRLLVL.

The chain has TRBV5-1 and TRBJ2-1. Germline V gene sequence: CDR1 SGHRS, CDR2 YFSETQ. The CDR3 has 14 amino acids. The CDR3 reads CASSSVEGRNEQFF.

This clonotype is medium-sized (0.01 to 0.1%) by frequency. This chain connects TRBV19 to TRBJ2-1; TCRdb's assignment of TRBD2 cannot be checked, as there is no DNA. The length of the CDR3 is 17 residues. The germline V gene encodes CDR1 LNHDA and CDR2 SQIVND (reference sequence). The CDR3 protein is CASSRLTSGGAGDEQFF.

By frequency, this clonotype is medium-sized (0.01 to 0.1%). The rearrangement uses TRBV27 and TRBJ2-2; TCRdb names TRBD1, which stays unverified in the absence of DNA. Germline V CDR1 and CDR2: MNHEY, SMNVEV (reference sequence). The CDR3 totals 15 residues. The CDR3 reads CASSFDRGFTGELFF.

By frequency, this clonotype registers medium-sized. V gene TRBV19 combines with J gene TRBJ2-5; TCRdb names TRBD1, which stays unverified in the absence of DNA. The CDR3 extends over 13 amino acids. CDR1 LNHDA and CDR2 SQIVND come from the germline V gene (reference sequence). This chain's CDR3 is CASSPDREETQYF.

This clonotype ranks as medium-sized in terms of frequency. The J gene is TRBJ2-7, the V gene TRBV6-5; TCRdb's assignment of TRBD2 cannot be checked, as there is no DNA. Germline V gene data show CDR1 as MNHEY and CDR2 as SVGAGI. The CDR3 has 15 amino acids. The CDR3 here is CASSLLAGGPHEQYF.

This clonotype ranks as medium-sized in terms of frequency. The chain links TRBV6-1 to TRBJ2-1; the D call from TCRdb, TRBD2, cannot be confirmed without DNA. The length of the CDR3 is 15 residues. Per germline, CDR1 MNHNS and CDR2 SASEGT. The CDR3 loop reads CASSALAGHKYEQFF.

Frequency places this clonotype as medium-sized (0.01 to 0.1%). CDR3 sequence: CASSLPFHPGNTIYF. The V and J genes are TRBV19 and TRBJ1-3. The CDR3 consists of 15 residues. From germline, CDR1 is LNHDA and CDR2 SQIVND (reference sequence).

The CDR3 loop is CASSLQGAGNTIYF. The chain is built from TRBV12-3 or TRBV12-4 and TRBJ1-3. This CDR3 comprises 14 residues.

V and J are TRBV5-4 and TRBJ1-1. The CDR3 consists of 13 residues. From germline, CDR1 is SGHNT and CDR2 YYREEE (reference sequence). The CDR3 sequence: CASSLRANTEAFF.

The J gene is TRBJ1-1, the V gene TRBV30. This CDR3 spans 15 amino acids. Germline-derived CDR1 and CDR2 are GTSNPN and SVGIG (reference sequence). The CDR3 sequence is CAWSVGSFENTEAFF. Variable domain in full (rest from reference TRBV30 and TRBJ1-1): SQTIHQWPATLVQPVGSPLSLECTVEGTSNPNLYWYRQAAGRGLQLLFYSVGIGQISSEVPQNLSASRPQDRQFILSSKKLLLSDSGFYLCAWSVGSFENTEAFFGQGTRLTVV.

By frequency, this clonotype registers medium-sized (0.01 to 0.1%). The V gene is TRBV12-3 or TRBV12-4, the J gene TRBJ2-6. The CDR3 covers 13 residues. This CDR3 is CASRRSGANVLTF.

V and J are TRBV6-5 and TRBJ2-1; checking the TCRdb D call of TRBD1 is not possible without DNA. CDR1 MNHEY and CDR2 SVGAGI come from the germline V gene. This CDR3 is built from 16 residues. CDR3 region: CASGGTDLSSYNEQFF.

By frequency, this clonotype is medium-sized. The V and J genes are TRBV30 and TRBJ2-3; with no DNA, the TCRdb D assignment of TRBD1 cannot be verified. Germline V gene data show CDR1 as GTSNPN and CDR2 as SVGIG (reference sequence). CDR3 length equals 15 residues. This CDR3 is CAWSVQRGTTDTQYF.